The 20 T cell receptor beta chains reported below all come from one sample, sequenced in a study of T cells in Graves' hyperthyroidism and ophthalmopathy. TCR beta CDR3 region amplification was performed from RNA transcripts. The HTBI primer set was used in a first-round RT-PCR of the TCR CDR3. MiXCR, applied by TCRdb to the multiplex PCR reads, yields one record per CDR3 protein. The sample consists of 450,000 to 650,000 distinct CDR3 sequences, 13% to 15% of them appearing once. The sequenced material came from blood. The receptor set was obtained from a woman aged 18-30 years with Graves' ophthalmopathy.

This clonotype occurred many times. The V gene is TRBV11-3, the J gene TRBJ2-3; 7 nucleotides match TRBD1. Germline CDR1 and CDR2: SGHNT and YENEEA. J lost 4 bases, V lost 6 bases, and 7 bases had no gene match. The CDR3 totals 14 residues. DNA of the CDR3: TGTGCCAGCAGTAGGGGGCGGGTAGCAGATACGCAGTATTTT. Residues: CASSRGRVADTQYF.

A few counts support this clonotype. The chain uses TRBV30 and TRBJ2-5, with 12 positions matching TRBD1. The CDR3 length is 16 residues. Germline lookup yields CDR1 GTSNPN and CDR2 SVGIG (reference sequence). V trimming: 2 bases; J trimming: 4 bases; junction bases outside the gene matches: 8. This CDR3 reads CAWSPGTGGYGETQYF. The CDR3 nucleotides read TGTGCCTGGAGTCCCGGGACAGGGGGCTATGGAGAGACCCAGTACTTC.

This clonotype appeared many times. V gene TRBV6-2 or TRBV6-3 combines with J gene TRBJ2-7, with D unresolved. This CDR3 is built from 13 residues. The V gene lost 4 bases and the J gene lost 0 bases, with 7 bases spanning the gap. Germline CDR1 and CDR2: MNHEY and SVGEGT. This chain's CDR3 is CASSSSSSYEQYF. DNA for the CDR3: TGTGCCAGCAGTTCTTCTTCCTCCTACGAGCAGTACTTC.

This clonotype has just a few counts. This chain joins TRBV12-3 or TRBV12-4 and TRBJ2-1, with 11 bases lining up with TRBD2. The trim removed 6 bases at V and 6 bases at J, leaving 10 bases unmatched. This CDR3 contains 16 residues. As DNA, the CDR3 is TGTGCCAGCAGGGGGATAGCGGGAGGGCCCGTCAATGAGCAGTTCTTC. It yields the protein CASRGIAGGPVNEQFF.

About this clonotype itself: A read error may account for a junction end that differs from germline. CDR3 coding DNA: TGTGTCAGCAGTTTTGGCCAGGGGTCCTACGAGCAGTACTTC. This translates into CVSSFGQGSYEQYF. This sequence joins TRBV27 and TRBJ2-7, with a weak D call TRBD1 (6 bases). The germline CDR1 and CDR2 sequences are MNHEY and SMNVEV (reference sequence). CDR3 length equals 14 residues.

This clonotype was picked up many times. Here the CDR3 DNA reads TGTGCCAGCCGTACTAGCGGGGGCCAGGCTAGGAATGAGCAGTTCTTC. This translates into CASRTSGGQARNEQFF. This rearrangement joins TRBV2 to TRBJ2-1; TRBD2 agrees at 11 bases. Trimming cost V 8 bases and J 7 bases; bases outside gene matches: 13. The CDR3 is made up of 16 amino acids. Germline CDR1 reads SNHLY; CDR2 reads FYNNEI.

At least ten counts were recorded for this clonotype. The gene calls are TRBV4-1 and TRBJ1-1, with D possibly TRBD1 on 6 matching bases. CDR1 and CDR2 from the germline V gene are MGHRA and YSYEKL. Between the trimmed V and J ends, which lost 1 base and 1 base, there was a span of 13 bases. This CDR3 contains 16 residues. DNA for the CDR3: TGCGCCAGCAGCCAAGGGGGGGGGCAGGGGAACACTGAAGCTTTCTTT. It yields the protein CASSQGGGQGNTEAFF.

Turning to this clonotype: Since no conserved phenylalanine or tryptophan closes the CDR3, a read error is the likely cause. V and J are TRBV6-1 and TRBJ2-5; D gene ambiguous. The CDR3 covers 11 residues. V shed 4 bases and J shed 2 bases, with 2 bases lying between them. The germline CDR1 and CDR2 sequences are MNHNS and SASEGT. CDR3 coding DNA: TGTGCCAGCAGTGCGCAAGAGACCCAGTACCTC. This translates into CASSAQETQYL.

This clonotype has a count of ten or more. The chain recombines TRBV10-3 with TRBJ2-7; no clear D. There are 13 residues in the CDR3. CDR1 and CDR2 (germline): ENHRY, SYGVKD. V lost 11 bases to trimming and J lost 0 bases, with 14 bases between them. CDR3 in amino acids: CAASGRSSYEQYF. The DNA of the CDR3 is TGTGCCGCCTCAGGAAGGAGCTCCTACGAGCAGTACTTC.

This clonotype appeared many times. V gene TRBV7-2 combines with J gene TRBJ1-1, with 7 bases aligning to TRBD1. Per the germline V gene, CDR1 is SGHTA and CDR2 is FQGNSA. The CDR3 extends over 16 amino acids. V dropped 1 base and J dropped 1; count of bases not matched to a gene: 6. CDR3 nucleotide sequence: TGTGCCAGCAGCTTAGAATGGGGGACAGCGAACACTGAAGCTTTCTTT. Translating it yields CASSLEWGTANTEAFF.

This clonotype was observed at least ten times. V usage is TRBV7-2 and J usage is TRBJ1-1, with D unresolved. Germline CDR1 SGHTA, CDR2 FQGNSA. V gave up 5 bases and J gave up 5 bases, with 9 bases separating them. CDR3 size: 12 residues. The CDR3 nucleotides read TGTGCCAGCAGCCCGACTTCAACTGAAGCTTTCTTT. This gives the protein CASSPTSTEAFF.

This clonotype was detected ten times or more. The genes are TRBV20-1 and TRBJ2-3; D perhaps matches TRBD2 (5 bases). The V end lost 3 bases, the J end lost 4 bases, and 14 bases lay between the germline ends. From germline, CDR1 is DFQATT and CDR2 SNEGSKA (reference sequence). CDR3 size: 14 residues. The CDR3 loop reads CSASDRGGADTQYF. CDR3 coding DNA: TGCAGTGCTAGTGATCGGGGTGGGGCAGATACGCAGTATTTT.

The chain is built from TRBV3-1 and TRBJ2-7; 7 positions match TRBD2. There are 17 residues in the CDR3. The ends lost 2 bases at V and 3 bases at J; junction bases unmatched: 13. Germline values: CDR1 LGHDT, CDR2 YNNKEL (reference sequence). The CDR3 region has the DNA TGTGCCAGCAGCCAAACCTGGGGGGGGACGGCCATCTACGAGCAGTACTTC. This codes for CASSQTWGGTAIYEQYF.

Many counts were recorded for this clonotype. This chain connects TRBV7-2 to TRBJ1-1; D unclear. The germline V gene encodes CDR1 SGHTA and CDR2 FQGNSA. V was cut by 1 base and J by 5 bases, with 14 bases left in between. The CDR3 loop spans 15 amino acids. CDR3 coding DNA: TGTGCCAGCAGCTTAGTTTCCACTCTCCCAACTGAAGCTTTCTTT. This sequence encodes CASSLVSTLPTEAFF.

The sample holds many counts of this clonotype. The rearrangement joins TRBV24-1 to TRBJ2-7; TRBD1 or TRBD2 may be the D gene (5 bases each). The CDR3 is made up of 13 amino acids. CDR1 and CDR2 (germline): KGHDR, SFDVKD. V gave up 9 bases and J gave up 0 bases, with 11 bases separating them. CDR3 in amino acids: CATGTSFSYEQYF. The CDR3 region has the DNA TGTGCCACCGGGACGTCCTTCTCCTACGAGCAGTACTTC.

In its sample, this clonotype was seen many times. This chain uses TRBV7-9 with TRBJ2-1; D assignment may be TRBD1 or TRBD2 (7 bases each). Germline loops: CDR1 SEHNR, CDR2 FQNEAQ (reference sequence). With 7 bases removed from V and 1 base from J, the gap between germline ends came to 26 bases. This CDR3 is 19 amino acids long. The CDR3 coding sequence is TGTGCCAGCAACCACGACAGGGAGTCGACTAGCAGATCCTACAATGAGCAGTTCTTC. Translation gives CASNHDRESTSRSYNEQFF. Filled out from reference TRBV7-9 and TRBJ2-1, the complete variable domain reads DTGVSQNPRHKITKRGQNVTFRCDPISEHNRLYWYRQTLGQGPEFLTYFQNEAQLEKSRLLSDRFSAERPKGSFSTLEIQRTEQGDSAMYLCASNHDRESTSRSYNEQFFGPGTRLTVL.

This chain joins TRBV7-9 and TRBJ2-1; perhaps TRBD1 as D (6 bases). The V end lost 5 bases, the J end lost 3 bases, and 17 bases lay between the germline ends. The CDR3 is 16 amino acids. Germline CDR1 reads SEHNR; CDR2 reads FQNEAQ (reference sequence). The CDR3 DNA sequence: TGTGCCAGCAGCCAAAAGGGGGTAAACGGCTACAATGAGCAGTTCTTC. Amino acid sequence: CASSQKGVNGYNEQFF.

CDR3 protein: CASSSGFVGAGTEAFF. The CDR3 DNA sequence: TGTGCCAGCAGCTCCGGTTTTGTGGGGGCTGGCACTGAAGCTTTCTTT. This sequence joins TRBV7-8 and TRBJ1-1, with D possibly TRBD1 on 6 matching bases. CDR1 and CDR2 (germline): SGHVS, FQNEAQ. Trimming stripped 4 bases from V and 4 bases from J, with 19 bases between. This CDR3 spans 16 amino acids. The variable domain in full, with the rest retrieved from reference TRBV7-8 and TRBJ1-1, is GAGVSQSPRYKVAKRGQDVALRCDPISGHVSLFWYQQALGQGPEFLTYFQNEAQLDKSGLPSDRFFAERPEGSVSTLKIQRTQQEDSAVYLCASSSGFVGAGTEAFFGQGTRLTVV.

This clonotype was picked up many times. This rearrangement joins TRBV7-9 to TRBJ2-3; TRBD2 might be the D (5 bases). V lost 3 bases and J 0 bases, leaving 13 bases between the germline ends. The CDR3 runs 16 residues. In germline, CDR1 is SEHNR, CDR2 FQNEAQ (reference sequence). In DNA form, the CDR3 reads TGTGCCAGCAGCTTGATGGGAGCGTCTAGCACAGATACGCAGTATTTT. It encodes CASSLMGASSTDTQYF.

This chain joins TRBV6-1 and TRBJ2-3; D is uncertain. This CDR3 is 15 amino acids long. V was clipped by 6 bases and J by 5 bases, with 18 bases between them. CDR1 MNHNS and CDR2 SASEGT come from the germline V gene. CDR3 protein: CASRETGHTLDTQYF. CDR3 DNA sequence: TGTGCCAGCAGGGAAACCGGGCACACACTAGATACGCAGTATTTT.